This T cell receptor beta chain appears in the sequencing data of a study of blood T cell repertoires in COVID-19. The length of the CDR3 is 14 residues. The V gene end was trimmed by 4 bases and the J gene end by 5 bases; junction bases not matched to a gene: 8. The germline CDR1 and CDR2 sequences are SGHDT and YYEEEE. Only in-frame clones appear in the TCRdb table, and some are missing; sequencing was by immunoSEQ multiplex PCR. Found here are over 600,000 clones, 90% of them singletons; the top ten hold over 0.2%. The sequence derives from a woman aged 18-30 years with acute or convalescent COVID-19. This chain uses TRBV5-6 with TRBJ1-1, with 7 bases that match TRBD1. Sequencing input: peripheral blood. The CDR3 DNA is TGTGCCAGCAGCGTGACAGGGTTGTGGACTGAAGCTTTCTTT. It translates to CASSVTGLWTEAFF.